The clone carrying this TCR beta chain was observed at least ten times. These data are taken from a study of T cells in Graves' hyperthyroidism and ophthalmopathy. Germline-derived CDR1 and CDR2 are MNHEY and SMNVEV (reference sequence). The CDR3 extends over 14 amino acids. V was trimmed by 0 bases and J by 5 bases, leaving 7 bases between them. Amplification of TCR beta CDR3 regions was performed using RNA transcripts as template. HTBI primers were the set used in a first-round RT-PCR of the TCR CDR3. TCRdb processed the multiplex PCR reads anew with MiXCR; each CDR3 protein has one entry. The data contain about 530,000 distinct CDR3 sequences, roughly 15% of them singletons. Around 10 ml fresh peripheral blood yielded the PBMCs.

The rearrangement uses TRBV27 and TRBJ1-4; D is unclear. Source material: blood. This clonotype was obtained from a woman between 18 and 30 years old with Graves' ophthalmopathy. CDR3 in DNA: TGTGCCAGCAGTTTATCGCGCGGGAATGAAAAACTGTTTTTT. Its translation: CASSLSRGNEKLFF.